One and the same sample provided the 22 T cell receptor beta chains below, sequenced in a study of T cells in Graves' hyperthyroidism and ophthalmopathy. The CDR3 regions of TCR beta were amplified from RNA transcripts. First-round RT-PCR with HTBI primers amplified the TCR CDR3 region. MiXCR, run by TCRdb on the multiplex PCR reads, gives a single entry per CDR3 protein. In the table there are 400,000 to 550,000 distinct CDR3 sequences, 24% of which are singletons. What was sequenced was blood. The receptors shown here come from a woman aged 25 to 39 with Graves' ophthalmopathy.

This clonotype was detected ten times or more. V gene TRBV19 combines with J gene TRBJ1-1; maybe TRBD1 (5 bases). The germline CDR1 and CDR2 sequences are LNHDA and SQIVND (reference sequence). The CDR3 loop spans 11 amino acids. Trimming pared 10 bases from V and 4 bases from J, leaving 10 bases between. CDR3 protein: CATKGRTEAFF. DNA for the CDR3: TGTGCCACCAAGGGGCGCACTGAAGCTTTCTTT.

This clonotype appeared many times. The CDR3 DNA reads as TGTGCCAGCAGTTTCCACGACAGGAACACTGAAGCTTTCTTT. Translation: CASSFHDRNTEAFF. The chain carries TRBV27 and TRBJ1-1; weak D call: TRBD1 (5 bases). V was shortened by 3 bases and J by 1 base, with 9 bases between the two germline ends. Germline V CDR1 and CDR2: MNHEY, SMNVEV (reference sequence). CDR3 length equals 14 residues.

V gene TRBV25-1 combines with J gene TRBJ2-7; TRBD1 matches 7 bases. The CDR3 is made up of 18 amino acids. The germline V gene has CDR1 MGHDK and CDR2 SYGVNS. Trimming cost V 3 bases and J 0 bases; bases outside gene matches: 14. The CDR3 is CASSDGDRIALSSYEQYF. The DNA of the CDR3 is TGTGCCAGCAGTGACGGGGACAGAATTGCCCTAAGCTCCTACGAGCAGTACTTC.

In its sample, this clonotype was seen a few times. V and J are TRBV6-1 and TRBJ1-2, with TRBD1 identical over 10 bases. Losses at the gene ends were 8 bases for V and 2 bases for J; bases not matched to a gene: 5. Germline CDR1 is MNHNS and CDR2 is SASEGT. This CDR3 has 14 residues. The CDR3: CASGKDRGNYGYTF. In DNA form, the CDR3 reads TGTGCCAGCGGGAAGGACAGGGGGAACTATGGCTACACCTTC.

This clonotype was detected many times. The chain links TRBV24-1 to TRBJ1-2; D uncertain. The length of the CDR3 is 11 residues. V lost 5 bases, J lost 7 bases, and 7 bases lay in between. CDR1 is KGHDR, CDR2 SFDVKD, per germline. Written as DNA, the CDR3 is TGTGCCACCAGTGGTGGGTTTGGCTACACCTTC. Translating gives CATSGGFGYTF.

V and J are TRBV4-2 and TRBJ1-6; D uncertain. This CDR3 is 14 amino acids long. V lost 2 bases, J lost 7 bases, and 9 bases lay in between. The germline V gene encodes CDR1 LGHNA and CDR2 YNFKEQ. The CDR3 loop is CASSQSDPNSPLHF. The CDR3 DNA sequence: TGTGCCAGCAGCCAAAGCGACCCGAATTCACCCCTCCACTTT.

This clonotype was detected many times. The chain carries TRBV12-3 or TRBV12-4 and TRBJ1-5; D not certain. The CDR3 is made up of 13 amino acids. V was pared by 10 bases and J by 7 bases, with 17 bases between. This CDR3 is CATTTGFGQPQHF. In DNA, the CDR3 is TGTGCCACAACTACCGGGTTTGGGCAGCCCCAGCATTTT.

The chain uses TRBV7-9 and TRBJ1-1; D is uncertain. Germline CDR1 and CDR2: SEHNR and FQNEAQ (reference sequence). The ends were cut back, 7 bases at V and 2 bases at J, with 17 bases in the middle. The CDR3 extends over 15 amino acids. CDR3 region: CASTPPPDLNTEAFF. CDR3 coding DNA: TGTGCCAGCACCCCCCCCCCGGATCTTAACACTGAAGCTTTCTTT.

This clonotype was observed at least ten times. The CDR3 region is CASGTRGQYF. The CDR3 coding sequence is TGTGCCAGCGGGACGCGCGGGCAGTACTTC. V and J are TRBV28 and TRBJ2-7; D is perhaps TRBD1 or TRBD2 (5 bases each). The CDR3 length is 10 residues. Between the trimmed V and J ends, which lost 8 bases and 9 bases, there was a span of 11 bases. Germline assignment: CDR1 MDHEN and CDR2 SYDVKM.

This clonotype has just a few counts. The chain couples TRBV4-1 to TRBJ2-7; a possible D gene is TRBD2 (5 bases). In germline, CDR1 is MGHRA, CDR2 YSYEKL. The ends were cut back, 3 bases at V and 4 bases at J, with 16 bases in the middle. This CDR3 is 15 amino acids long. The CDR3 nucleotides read TGCGCCAGCAGCCAGTTTCAGGACTTCCGATACGAGCAGTACTTC. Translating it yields CASSQFQDFRYEQYF.

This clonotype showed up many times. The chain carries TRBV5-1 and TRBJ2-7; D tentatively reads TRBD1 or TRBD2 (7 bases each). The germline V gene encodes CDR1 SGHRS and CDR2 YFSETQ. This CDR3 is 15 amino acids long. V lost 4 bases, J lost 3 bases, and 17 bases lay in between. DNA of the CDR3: TGCGCCAGCAGCGGGGGGGGACAGCTTAACTACGAGCAGTACTTC. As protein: CASSGGGQLNYEQYF. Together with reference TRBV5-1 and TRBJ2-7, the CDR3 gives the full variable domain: KAGVTQTPRYLIKTRGQQVTLSCSPISGHRSVSWYQQTPGQGLQFLFEYFSETQRNKGNFPGRFSGRQFSNSRSEMNVSTLELGDSALYLCASSGGGQLNYEQYFGPGTRLTVT.

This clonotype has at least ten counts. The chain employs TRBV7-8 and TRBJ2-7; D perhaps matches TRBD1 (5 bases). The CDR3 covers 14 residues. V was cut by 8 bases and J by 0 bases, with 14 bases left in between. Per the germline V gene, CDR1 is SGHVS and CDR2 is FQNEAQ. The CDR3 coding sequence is TGTGCCAGCCAGGACCTAGGGGACTCCTACGAGCAGTACTTC. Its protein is CASQDLGDSYEQYF. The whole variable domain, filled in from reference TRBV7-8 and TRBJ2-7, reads GAGVSQSPRYKVAKRGQDVALRCDPISGHVSLFWYQQALGQGPEFLTYFQNEAQLDKSGLPSDRFFAERPEGSVSTLKIQRTQQEDSAVYLCASQDLGDSYEQYFGPGTRLTVT.

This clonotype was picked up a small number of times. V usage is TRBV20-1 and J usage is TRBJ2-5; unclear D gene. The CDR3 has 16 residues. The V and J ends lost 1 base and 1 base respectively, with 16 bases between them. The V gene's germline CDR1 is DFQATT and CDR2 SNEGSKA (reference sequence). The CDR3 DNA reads TGCAGTGCTAGAGTTTATTTGGGCCAGGCCCAAGAGACCCAGTACTTC. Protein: CSARVYLGQAQETQYF.

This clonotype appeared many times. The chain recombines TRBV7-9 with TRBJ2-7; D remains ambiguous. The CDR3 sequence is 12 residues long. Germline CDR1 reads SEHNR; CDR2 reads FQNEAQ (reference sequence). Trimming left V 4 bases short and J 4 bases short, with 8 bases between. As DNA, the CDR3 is TGTGCCAGCAGCTCCCATGAATACGAGCAGTACTTC. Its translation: CASSSHEYEQYF.

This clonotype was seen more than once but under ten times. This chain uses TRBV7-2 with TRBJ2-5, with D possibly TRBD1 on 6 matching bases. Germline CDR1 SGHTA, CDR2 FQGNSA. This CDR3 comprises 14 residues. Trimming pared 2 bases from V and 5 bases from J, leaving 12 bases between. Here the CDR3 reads CASSLSRGDETQYF. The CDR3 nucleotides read TGTGCCAGCAGCTTATCCAGGGGAGATGAGACCCAGTACTTC.

The CDR3 is CASSYPPDRPLGEPLHF. The CDR3 DNA follows: TGTGCCAGCAGTTACCCTCCGGACAGGCCACTCGGGGAACCCCTCCACTTT. The chain uses TRBV6-2 or TRBV6-3 and TRBJ1-6; the match to TRBD1 covers 7 bases. This CDR3 region has 17 residues. The J segment lost 12 bases and the V segment lost 2 bases, leaving 16 bases of the junction unmatched. Germline V lookup: CDR1 MNHEY, CDR2 SVGEGT.

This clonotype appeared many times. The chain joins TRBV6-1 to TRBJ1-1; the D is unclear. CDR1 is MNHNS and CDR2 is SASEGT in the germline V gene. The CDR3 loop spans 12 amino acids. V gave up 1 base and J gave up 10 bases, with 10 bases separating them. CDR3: CASSEGGAGAFF. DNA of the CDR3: TGTGCCAGCAGTGAAGGGGGAGCCGGAGCTTTCTTT.

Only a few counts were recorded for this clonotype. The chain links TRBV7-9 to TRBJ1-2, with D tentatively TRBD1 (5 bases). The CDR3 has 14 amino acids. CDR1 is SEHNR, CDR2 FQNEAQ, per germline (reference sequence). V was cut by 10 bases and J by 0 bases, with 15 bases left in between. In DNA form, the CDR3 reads TGTGCCATAGACCGGGACTCCACTAACTATGGCTACACCTTC. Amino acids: CAIDRDSTNYGYTF. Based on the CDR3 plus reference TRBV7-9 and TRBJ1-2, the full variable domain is DTGVSQNPRHKITKRGQNVTFRCDPISEHNRLYWYRQTLGQGPEFLTYFQNEAQLEKSRLLSDRFSAERPKGSFSTLEIQRTEQGDSAMYLCAIDRDSTNYGYTFGSGTRLTVV.

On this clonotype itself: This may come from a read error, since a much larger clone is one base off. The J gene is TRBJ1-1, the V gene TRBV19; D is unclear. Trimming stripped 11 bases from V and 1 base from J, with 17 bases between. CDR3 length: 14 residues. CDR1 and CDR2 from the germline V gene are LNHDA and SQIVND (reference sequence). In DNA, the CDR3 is TGTGCCCGTACCCGATTCGGCCAGAACACTGAAGCTTTCTTT. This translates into CARTRFGQNTEAFF.

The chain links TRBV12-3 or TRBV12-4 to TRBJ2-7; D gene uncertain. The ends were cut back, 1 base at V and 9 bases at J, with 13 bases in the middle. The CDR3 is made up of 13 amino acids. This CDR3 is CASSLGFGRWQYF. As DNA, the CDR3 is TGTGCCAGCAGTTTAGGATTCGGCAGGTGGCAGTACTTC.

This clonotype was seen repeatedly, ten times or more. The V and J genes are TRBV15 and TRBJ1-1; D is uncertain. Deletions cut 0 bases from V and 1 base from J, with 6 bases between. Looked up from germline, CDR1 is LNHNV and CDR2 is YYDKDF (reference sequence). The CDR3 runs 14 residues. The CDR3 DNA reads TGTGCCACCAGCAGAGATCGGGGGAACACTGAAGCTTTCTTT. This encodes CATSRDRGNTEAFF. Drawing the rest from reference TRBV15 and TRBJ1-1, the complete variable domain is DAMVIQNPRYQVTQFGKPVTLSCSQTLNHNVMYWYQQKSSQAPKLLFHYYDKDFNNEADTPDNFQSRRPNTSFCFLDIRSPGLGDTAMYLCATSRDRGNTEAFFGQGTRLTVV.

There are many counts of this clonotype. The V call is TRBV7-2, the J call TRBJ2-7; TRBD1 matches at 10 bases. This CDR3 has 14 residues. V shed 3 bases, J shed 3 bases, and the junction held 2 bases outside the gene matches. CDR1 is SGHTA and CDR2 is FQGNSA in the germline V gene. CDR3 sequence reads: CASSFDRGLYEQYF. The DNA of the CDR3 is TGTGCCAGCAGCTTCGACAGGGGGCTCTACGAGCAGTACTTC.